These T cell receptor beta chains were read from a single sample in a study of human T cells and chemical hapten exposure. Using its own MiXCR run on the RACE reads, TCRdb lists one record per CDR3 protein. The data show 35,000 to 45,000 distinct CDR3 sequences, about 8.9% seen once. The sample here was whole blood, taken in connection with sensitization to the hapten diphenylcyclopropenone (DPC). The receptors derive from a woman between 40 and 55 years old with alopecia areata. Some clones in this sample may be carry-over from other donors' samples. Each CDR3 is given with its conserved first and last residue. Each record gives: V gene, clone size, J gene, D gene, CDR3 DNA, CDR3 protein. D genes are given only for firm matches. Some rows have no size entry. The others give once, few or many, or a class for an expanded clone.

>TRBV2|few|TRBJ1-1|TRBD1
TGTGCCAGCAGTAGAGACGGGACAGCTTACACTGAAGCTTTCTTT
CASSRDGTAYTEAFF
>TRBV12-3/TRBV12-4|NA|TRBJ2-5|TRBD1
TGTGCCAGCAGTTTTCAATTTCAGGGGGCGCGGGAGACCCAGTACTTC
CASSFQFQGARETQYF
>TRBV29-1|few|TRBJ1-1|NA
TGCAGCGCCGTGGGCGGGGAGAACACTGAAGCTTTCTTT
CSAVGGENTEAFF
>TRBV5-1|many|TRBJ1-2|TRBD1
TGCGCCAGCAGCTTGGGTGTTAACAGGGGGGCCTATGGCTACACCTTC
CASSLGVNRGAYGYTF
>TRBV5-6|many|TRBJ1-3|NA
TGTGCCAGCAGCTTGGGGTTCTCTGGAAACACCATATATTTT
CASSLGFSGNTIYF
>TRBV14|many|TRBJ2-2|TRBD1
TGTGCCAGCAGCCAAGGCAGGGGGACCGGGGAGCTGTTTTTT
CASSQGRGTGELFF
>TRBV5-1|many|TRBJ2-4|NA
TGCGCCAGCAGCTTGGACCTTCAGGAGAACATTCAGTACTTC
CASSLDLQENIQYF
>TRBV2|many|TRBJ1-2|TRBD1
TGTGCCAGCAGCGAGGGGACAGACTATGGCTACACCTTC
CASSEGTDYGYTF
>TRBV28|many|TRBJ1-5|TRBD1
TGTGCCAGCAGTTTACTGGGCAGGGGGGATCAGCCCCAGCATTTT
CASSLLGRGDQPQHF
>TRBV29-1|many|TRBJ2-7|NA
TGCAGCGTTGCGGTGGAGGGGTCCGAGCAGTACTTC
CSVAVEGSEQYF
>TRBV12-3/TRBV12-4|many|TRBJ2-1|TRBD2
TGTGCCGCCGGGGCGGGGGGGCGTAGTGAGCAGTTCTTC
CAAGAGGRSEQFF
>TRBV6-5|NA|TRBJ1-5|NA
TGTGCCAGCAGTCCAGGTATCGGGTACTGGCAGCCCCAGCATTTT
CASSPGIGYWQPQHF
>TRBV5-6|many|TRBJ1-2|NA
TGTGCCAGCAGCCTGGCCGGGACTGGTGGCTACACCTTC
CASSLAGTGGYTF